Presented here are 3 T cell receptor beta chains from one specimen sequenced in a study of T cell responses to AZD1222 COVID-19 vaccine. Assay used: immunoSEQ multiplex PCR; TCRdb lists only in-frame clones, some missing. The sample shows approximately 120,000 clones, around 89% of them seen only once. This material consisted of peripheral blood, taken on day 0 of MenACWY control vaccination. The receptor source for this set is an adult in good health.

The genes are TRBV11-2 and TRBJ1-1; D is undetermined. Trimming removed 8 bases from V and 4 bases from J, with 20 bases in between. CDR1 and CDR2 from the germline V gene are SGHAT and FQNNGV. The CDR3 is 15 residues long. The CDR3 DNA reads TGTGCCAGCGGATTGTGGTTCTCGAAGTTCACTGAAGCTTTCTTT. Translating it yields CASGLWFSKFTEAFF.

About this clone itself: The sample contains more than one DNA sequence encoding this CDR3. The chain recombines TRBV5-1 with TRBJ1-1; D is possibly TRBD1 (5 bases). CDR1 and CDR2 (germline): SGHRS, YFSETQ. Trimming stripped 5 bases from V and 5 bases from J, with 13 bases between. There are 13 residues in the CDR3. The CDR3 sequence: CASSSGSGTEAFF. CDR3 in DNA: TGCGCCAGCAGTTCAGGGTCAGGGACTGAAGCTTTCTTT.

The chain has TRBV4-2 and TRBJ1-3; 8 positions match TRBD1. J lost 3 bases, V lost 0 bases, and 4 bases had no gene match. The V gene's germline CDR1 is LGHNA and CDR2 YNFKEQ. The CDR3 contains 16 residues. The CDR3, as DNA: TGTGCCAGCAGCCAAGAAGCAGGGGGCAATGGAAACACCATATATTTT. This sequence encodes CASSQEAGGNGNTIYF.